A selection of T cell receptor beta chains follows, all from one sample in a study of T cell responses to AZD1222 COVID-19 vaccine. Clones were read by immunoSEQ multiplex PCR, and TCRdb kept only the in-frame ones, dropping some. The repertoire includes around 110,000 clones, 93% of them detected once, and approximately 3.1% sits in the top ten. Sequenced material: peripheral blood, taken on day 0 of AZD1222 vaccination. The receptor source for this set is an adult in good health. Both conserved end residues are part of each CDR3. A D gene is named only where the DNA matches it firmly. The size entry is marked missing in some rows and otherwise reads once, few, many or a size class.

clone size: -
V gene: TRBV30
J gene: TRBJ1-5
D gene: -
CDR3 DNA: TGTGCCTGGAGTGACTCTCGAAGCAATCAGCCCCAGCATTTT
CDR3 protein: CAWSDSRSNQPQHF

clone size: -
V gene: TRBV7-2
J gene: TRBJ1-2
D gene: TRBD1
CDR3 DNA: TGTGCCAGCAGCTCCGGGACAGCCTTCTATGGCTACACCTTC
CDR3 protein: CASSSGTAFYGYTF

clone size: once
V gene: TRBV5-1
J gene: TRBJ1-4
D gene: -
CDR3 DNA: TGCGCCAGCGGGCCTCTGGCAACTAATGAAAAACTGTTTTTT
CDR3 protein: CASGPLATNEKLFF

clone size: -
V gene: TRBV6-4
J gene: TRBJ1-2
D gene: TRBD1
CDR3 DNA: TGTGCCAGCAGCTCGACAGGGGTCGGCGGCTACACCTTC
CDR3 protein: CASSSTGVGGYTF

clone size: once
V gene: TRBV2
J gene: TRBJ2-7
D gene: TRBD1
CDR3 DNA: TGTGCCAGCACCGGACAGGGGAGCTCCTACGAGCAGTACTTC
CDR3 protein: CASTGQGSSYEQYF

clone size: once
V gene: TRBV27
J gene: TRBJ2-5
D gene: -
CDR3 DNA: TGTGCCAGCAGTTTGACCGGGGCAGAGACCCAGTACTTC
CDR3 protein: CASSLTGAETQYF

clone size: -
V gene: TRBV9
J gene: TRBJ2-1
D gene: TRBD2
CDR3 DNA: TGTGCCAGCAGCGTATCGGGAGGCGGGAATGAGCAGTTCTTC
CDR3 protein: CASSVSGGGNEQFF

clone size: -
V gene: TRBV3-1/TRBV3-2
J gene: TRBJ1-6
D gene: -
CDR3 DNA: TGTGCCAGCAGAAGGGGGGTCCTTTCACCCCTCCACTTT
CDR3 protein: CASRRGVLSPLHF

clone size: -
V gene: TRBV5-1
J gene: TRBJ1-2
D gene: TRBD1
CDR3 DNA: TGCGCCAGCAGCCGACAGGGAATTAACTATGGCTACACCTTC
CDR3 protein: CASSRQGINYGYTF

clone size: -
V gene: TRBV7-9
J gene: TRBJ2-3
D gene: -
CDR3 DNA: TGTGCCAGCAGCTTAGCCGGGAGAGACCTCACAGATACGCAGTATTTT
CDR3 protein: CASSLAGRDLTDTQYF

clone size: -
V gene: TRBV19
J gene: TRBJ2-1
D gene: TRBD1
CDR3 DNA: TGTGCCAGTAGTATACTGGGACAGGGGGCGATTGAGCAGTTCTTC
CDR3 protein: CASSILGQGAIEQFF

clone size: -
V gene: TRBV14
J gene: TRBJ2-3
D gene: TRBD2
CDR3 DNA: TGTGCCAGCAGCCAAGATGTCGGGAGGGCCGGAGATACGCAGTATTTT
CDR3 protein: CASSQDVGRAGDTQYF

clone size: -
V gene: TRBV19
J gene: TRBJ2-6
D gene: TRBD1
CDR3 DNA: TGTGCCAGTAGTGACCACCCCGGGGACAGGGTCCCTCGGGGGGCCAACGTCCTGACTTTC
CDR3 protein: CASSDHPGDRVPRGANVLTF

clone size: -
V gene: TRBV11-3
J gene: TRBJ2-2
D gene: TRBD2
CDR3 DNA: TGTGCCAGCAGCCGACAACCGGGACTAGCGGGAGGGCCGCGCACCGGGGAGCTGTTTTTT
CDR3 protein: CASSRQPGLAGGPRTGELFF

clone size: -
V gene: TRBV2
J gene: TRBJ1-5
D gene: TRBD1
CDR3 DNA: TGTGCCAGCAGCTACGACAGGGTGGGGGTCCGACAGCCCCAGCATTTT
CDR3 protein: CASSYDRVGVRQPQHF

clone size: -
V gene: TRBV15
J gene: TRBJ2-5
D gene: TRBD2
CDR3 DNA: TGTGCCTCCAGCACTGACGGGGGGAGCCAAGAGACCCAGTACTTC
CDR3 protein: CASSTDGGSQETQYF

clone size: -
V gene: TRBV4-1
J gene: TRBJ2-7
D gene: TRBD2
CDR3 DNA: TGCGCCAGCAGCGCCACAACTAGCGCTCTCTCCTACGAGCAGTACTTC
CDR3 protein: CASSATTSALSYEQYF

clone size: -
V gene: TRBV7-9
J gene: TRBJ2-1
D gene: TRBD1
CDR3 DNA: TGTGCCAGCAGCTATGTACCCTCAGGGGGCAATGAGCAGTTCTTC
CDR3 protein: CASSYVPSGGNEQFF

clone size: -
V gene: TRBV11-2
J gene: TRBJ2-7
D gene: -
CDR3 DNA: TGTGCCAGCAGCTTATCGGGGGGCGGGTACGAGCAGTACTTC
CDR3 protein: CASSLSGGGYEQYF

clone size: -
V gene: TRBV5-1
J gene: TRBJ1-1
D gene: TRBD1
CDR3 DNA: TGCGCCAGCGACGACGGGACAGGGGATACTGAAGCTTTCTTT
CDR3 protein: CASDDGTGDTEAFF

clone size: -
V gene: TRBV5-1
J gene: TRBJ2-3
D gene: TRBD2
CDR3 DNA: TGCGCCAGCAGCTGGCTAGCGGTCCTTAGCACAGATACGCAGTATTTT
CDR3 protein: CASSWLAVLSTDTQYF

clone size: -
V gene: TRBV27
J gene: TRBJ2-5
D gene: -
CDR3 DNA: TGTGCCAGCAGTTTGGAGGGGGCAGGAGAGACCCAGTACTTC
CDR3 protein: CASSLEGAGETQYF

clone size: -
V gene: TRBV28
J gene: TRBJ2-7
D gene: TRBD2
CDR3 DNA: TGTGCCAGCAGTCCATGGGTCGGGGGACTAGCGGATCTCTACGAGCAGTACTTC
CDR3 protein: CASSPWVGGLADLYEQYF

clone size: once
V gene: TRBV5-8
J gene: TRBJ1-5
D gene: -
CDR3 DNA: TGTGCCAGCAGCCTCCGGACCCAGGAGCCCCAGCATTTT
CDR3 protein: CASSLRTQEPQHF

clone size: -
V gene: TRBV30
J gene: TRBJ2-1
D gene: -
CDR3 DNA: TGTGCCTGGAGGGCCGGGGGACCCAATGAGCAGTTCTTC
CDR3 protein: CAWRAGGPNEQFF

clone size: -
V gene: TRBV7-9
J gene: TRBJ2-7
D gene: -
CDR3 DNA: TGTGCCAGCGGATCCCCCCCGGACGAGCAGTACTTC
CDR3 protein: CASGSPPDEQYF

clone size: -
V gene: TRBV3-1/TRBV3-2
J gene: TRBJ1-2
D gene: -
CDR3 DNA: TGTGCCAGCAGCCAATTGCAGGGTGGATCCTATGGCTACACCTTC
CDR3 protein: CASSQLQGGSYGYTF

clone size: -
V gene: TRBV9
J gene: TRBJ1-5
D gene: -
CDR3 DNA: TGTGCCAGCAGCGTAGATCAGGTCTCGGCCCAGCATTTT
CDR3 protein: CASSVDQVSAQHF

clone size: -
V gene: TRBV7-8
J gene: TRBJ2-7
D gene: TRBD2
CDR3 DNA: TGTGCCAGCACCGGGCTAGCGGTCTCCTACGAGCAGTACTTC
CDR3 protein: CASTGLAVSYEQYF

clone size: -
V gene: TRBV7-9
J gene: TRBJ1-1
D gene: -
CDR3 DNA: TGTGCCAGCAGCGTTACACAGATTCAGAACACTGAAGCTTTCTTT
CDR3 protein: CASSVTQIQNTEAFF

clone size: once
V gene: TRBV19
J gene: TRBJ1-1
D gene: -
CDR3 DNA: TGTGCCAGTAGTATCGGTAGATATCTGAACACTGAAGCTTTCTTT
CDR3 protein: CASSIGRYLNTEAFF

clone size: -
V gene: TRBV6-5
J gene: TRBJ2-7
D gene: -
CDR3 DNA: TGTGCCAGCGGAGGAGGGGAGTACGAGCAGTACTTC
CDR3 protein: CASGGGEYEQYF

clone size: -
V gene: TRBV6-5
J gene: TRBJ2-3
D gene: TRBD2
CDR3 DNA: TGTGCCAGCAGTTCCAGCGGGAGGAGTACTTATACGCAGTATTTT
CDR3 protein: CASSSSGRSTYTQYF

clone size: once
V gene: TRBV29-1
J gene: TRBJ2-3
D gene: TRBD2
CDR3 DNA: TGCAGCGTTCGCGGGAGTTCTGAAGATACGCAGTATTTT
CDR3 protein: CSVRGSSEDTQYF

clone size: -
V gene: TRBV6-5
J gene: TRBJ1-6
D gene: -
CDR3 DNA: TGTGCCAGTCACCGGTCCTCATATAATTCACCCCTCCACTTT
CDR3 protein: CASHRSSYNSPLHF

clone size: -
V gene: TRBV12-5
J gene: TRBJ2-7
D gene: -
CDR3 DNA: TGTGCTAGTGGTTTGCCTCGGACTCCTGAGTACGAGCAGTACTTC
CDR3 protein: CASGLPRTPEYEQYF

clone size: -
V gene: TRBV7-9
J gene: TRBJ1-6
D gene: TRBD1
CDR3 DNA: TGTGCCAGCAGCTTGGGGACAGCCGTCCTTTCACCCCTCCACTTT
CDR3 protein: CASSLGTAVLSPLHF

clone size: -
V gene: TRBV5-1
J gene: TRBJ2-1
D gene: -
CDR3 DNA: TGCGCCAGCAGCTTGGTAGCGGAGCCCTACAATGAGCAGTTCTTC
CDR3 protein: CASSLVAEPYNEQFF

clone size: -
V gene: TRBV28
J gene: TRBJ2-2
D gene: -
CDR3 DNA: TGTGCCAGCAGTCCCGGGGGGAACACCGGGGAGCTGTTTTTT
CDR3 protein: CASSPGGNTGELFF

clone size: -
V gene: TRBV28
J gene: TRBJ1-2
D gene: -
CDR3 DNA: TGTGCCAGCAGTGCGGGGACAAACTATGGCTACACCTTC
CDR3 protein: CASSAGTNYGYTF

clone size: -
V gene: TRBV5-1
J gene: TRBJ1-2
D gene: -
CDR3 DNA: TGCGCCAGCAGCTTGGACAGTCCCTCCTCGGTTTTTTTTGGCTACACCTTC
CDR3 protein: CASSLDSPSSVFFGYTF